The 3 T cell receptor beta chains below all came from one sample that was sequenced in a study of CD8 T cells in Susac syndrome. With random hexamers, about 0.45 to 1 ug RNA was reverse transcribed. TCRdb passed the immunoSEQ multiplex PCR reads through MiXCR, listing each CDR3 protein once. The table has around 100,000 distinct CDR3 sequences, about 96% seen once. Sequenced: CD8+ T cells from PBMCs. The receptor source for this set is a human donor with Susac syndrome.

The V call is TRBV11-2, the J call TRBJ2-1; 10 nucleotides line up with TRBD2. This CDR3 has 14 amino acids. The ends lost 5 bases at V and 6 bases at J; junction bases unmatched: 4. From germline, CDR1 is SGHAT and CDR2 FQNNGV. The CDR3 coding sequence is TGTGCCAGCAGCCCACGGACTAGCGGCAATGAGCAGTTCTTC. Translated: CASSPRTSGNEQFF.

This chain links TRBV4-1 with TRBJ1-5; D is perhaps TRBD1 (5 bases). Germline loops: CDR1 MGHRA, CDR2 YSYEKL. V was trimmed by 0 bases and J by 9 bases, leaving 24 bases between them. CDR3 length: 18 amino acids. The CDR3 sequence: CASSQDPPETDVLGPQHF. The CDR3 DNA sequence: TGCGCCAGCAGCCAAGATCCTCCCGAGACAGACGTTTTGGGGCCCCAGCATTTT.

The rearrangement links TRBV19 to TRBJ1-6, with D perhaps matching TRBD1 (5 bases). Germline V CDR1 and CDR2: LNHDA, SQIVND (reference sequence). The CDR3 consists of 14 residues. V gave up 8 bases and J gave up 8 bases, with 16 bases separating them. This CDR3 is CASWVEGGDSPLHF. In DNA, the CDR3 is TGTGCCAGTTGGGTTGAGGGAGGGGATTCACCCCTCCACTTT. The full variable domain, rest sourced from reference TRBV19 and TRBJ1-6, is DGGITQSPKYLFRKEGQNVTLSCEQNLNHDAMYWYRQDPGQGLRLIYYSQIVNDFQKGDIAEGYSVSREKKESFPLTVTSAQKNPTAFYLCASWVEGGDSPLHFGNGTRLTVT.